Here is one T cell receptor (beta chain) with its context. The sample belongs to a study of T cell changes during pregnancy in multiple sclerosis. Using immunoSEQ multiplex PCR, the repertoire was profiled, and TCRdb retains in-frame clones only, with some absent. Among some 45,000 clones listed, roughly 94% were seen once. The CDR3 runs to 14 residues. Trimming left V 4 bases short and J 2 bases short, with 13 bases between. Germline lookup yields CDR1 SGHRS and CDR2 YFSETQ. This chain connects TRBV5-1 to TRBJ2-7, with a tentative D call TRBD1 (6 bases). The sequencing used CD8+ T cells from peripheral blood mononuclear cells, collected in the first trimester of pregnancy. This TCR was recovered from a female donor with multiple sclerosis, enrolled in a pregnancy study. As DNA, the CDR3 is TGCGCCAGCAGCGACCACAGGGCAACCTACGAGCAGTACTTC. Translated, it gives CASSDHRATYEQYF.